These 17 T cell receptor beta chains originate from one sample sequenced in a study of cytomegalovirus exposure and HLA in healthy donors (dated 2017 in TCRdb). Libraries were prepared through the immunoSEQ multiplex PCR assay. A mixture of 60 forward primers for TCR Vbeta segments and 13 reverse primers for TCR Jbeta segments was used in the multiplex PCR. The table comes from immuneACCESS by way of TCRdb, which keeps in-frame sequences with V and J called. Part of the clones is missing from these tables; in studies checked, under half for an unresolved V gene and the rest for unknown reasons. The sample contains approximately 110,000 clones, around 66% of them found a single time. Clones ranked in the top ten supply about 7.7% of the sample. Specimen: PBMCs. Every receptor here comes from a man between 18 and 35 years old in good health and CMV-seropositive.

This chain joins TRBV5-5 and TRBJ1-1; the match to TRBD1 covers 8 bases. Germline-derived CDR1 and CDR2 are SGHKS and YYEKEE (reference sequence). The CDR3 sequence is 15 residues long. V lost 5 bases to trimming and J lost 5 bases; unmatched junction nucleotides: 11. CDR3 in DNA: TGTGCCAGCAGTTCCAGGGGGCCAGGGAAGACTGAAGCTTTCTTT. Amino acids: CASSSRGPGKTEAFF.

CDR3 coding DNA: TGTGCCACCAGGTACAGGGGCGAGAACACTGAAGCTTTCTTT. Its protein product is CATRYRGENTEAFF. The V gene is TRBV10-3, the J gene TRBJ1-1; TRBD1 matches at 7 bases. J was trimmed by 1 base and V by 10 bases; bases with no gene match: 9. This CDR3 is 14 amino acids long. Germline V gene sequence: CDR1 ENHRY, CDR2 SYGVKD.

Worth noting for this clone: Within the sample, other DNA sequences also encode this same CDR3. The gene calls are TRBV6-5 and TRBJ1-1; D ambiguous. Germline loops: CDR1 MNHEY, CDR2 SVGAGI. V shed 6 bases and J shed 0 bases, with 11 bases lying between them. The CDR3 is 14 residues long. CDR3 loop: CASSAKALNTEAFF. CDR3 sequence (DNA): TGTGCCAGCAGCGCTAAAGCGCTGAACACTGAAGCTTTCTTT.

The gene calls are TRBV5-4 and TRBJ1-2; TRBD1 agrees at 9 bases. The CDR3 spans 14 residues. Germline V lookup: CDR1 SGHNT, CDR2 YYREEE (reference sequence). Unmatched junction bases numbered 4, after V lost 3 bases and J lost 4 bases. The CDR3 loop is CASSYGDRVYGYTF. CDR3 DNA: TGTGCCAGCAGCTACGGGGACAGGGTCTATGGCTACACCTTC.

This rearrangement joins TRBV7-2 to TRBJ2-5; no reliable D call. Germline CDR1 SGHTA, CDR2 FQGNSA. CDR3 length: 13 residues. V was shortened by 1 base and J by 2 bases, with 5 bases between the two germline ends. The CDR3 is CASSLGPQETQYF. As DNA, the CDR3 is TGTGCCAGCAGCTTAGGTCCTCAAGAGACCCAGTACTTC. Full variable domain (remainder filled in from reference TRBV7-2 and TRBJ2-5): GAGVSQSPSNKVTEKGKDVELRCDPISGHTALYWYRQSLGQGLEFLIYFQGNSAPDKSGLPSDRFSAERTGGSVSTLTIQRTQQEDSAVYLCASSLGPQETQYFGPGTRLLVL.

V is TRBV5-5 and J is TRBJ1-5, with D possibly TRBD1 on 5 matching bases. V gave up 0 bases and J gave up 6 bases, with 16 bases separating them. The CDR3 length is 16 residues. Germline V gives CDR1 SGHKS, CDR2 YYEKEE (reference sequence). CDR3: CASSLDYQGAGQPQHF. In DNA, the CDR3 is TGTGCCAGCAGCTTGGATTACCAGGGAGCGGGTCAGCCCCAGCATTTT.

The chain links TRBV5-4 to TRBJ2-3; D unclear. With 1 base removed from V and 0 bases from J, the gap between germline ends came to 6 bases. CDR3 length: 14 residues. Germline loops: CDR1 SGHNT, CDR2 YYREEE (reference sequence). DNA for the CDR3: TGTGCCAGCAGCTTGCCGTCTAGCACAGATACGCAGTATTTT. This encodes CASSLPSSTDTQYF.

The V and J genes are TRBV7-9 and TRBJ2-1; possibly TRBD2 for D (5 bases). Trimming stripped 1 base from V and 4 bases from J, with 5 bases between. CDR1 SEHNR and CDR2 FQNEAQ come from the germline V gene (reference sequence). The CDR3 length is 13 residues. The chain's CDR3 is CASSLGEYNEQFF. DNA for the CDR3: TGTGCCAGCAGCTTAGGGGAGTACAATGAGCAGTTCTTC.

This sequence joins TRBV19 and TRBJ1-4; 10 bases are shared with TRBD1. This CDR3 has 15 amino acids. Germline CDR1 and CDR2: LNHDA and SQIVND (reference sequence). J was trimmed by 8 bases and V by 7 bases; bases with no gene match: 10. The CDR3 nucleotides read TGTGCCAGTACTCGGACCGGGACAGGGGAGGAAAAACTGTTTTTT. Protein sequence: CASTRTGTGEEKLFF.

This chain uses TRBV6-6 with TRBJ1-1; a possible D gene is TRBD1 (6 bases). Germline V lookup: CDR1 MNHNY, CDR2 SVGAGI (reference sequence). This CDR3 region has 14 residues. With 5 bases removed from V and 5 bases from J, the gap between germline ends came to 15 bases. For the CDR3, the DNA is TGTGCCAGCAGTCAACTACAGGGCTGGACTGAAGCTTTCTTT. It is translated as CASSQLQGWTEAFF.

The chain has TRBV2 and TRBJ1-1, with 7 bases aligning to TRBD1. Germline values: CDR1 SNHLY, CDR2 FYNNEI. The trim removed 5 bases at V and 5 bases at J, leaving 5 bases unmatched. CDR3 length: 13 residues. CDR3 coding DNA: TGTGCCAGCAGTCGACAGGGCATAACTGAAGCTTTCTTT. This codes for CASSRQGITEAFF.

This clone was observed once. This chain connects TRBV4-1 to TRBJ2-1; 11 positions agree with TRBD2. This CDR3 is 18 amino acids long. J lost 2 bases, V lost 4 bases, and 10 bases had no gene match. The germline V gene has CDR1 MGHRA and CDR2 YSYEKL. DNA for the CDR3: TGCGCCAGCAGCCTCCTCCCGGGGACTAGCGGACCCTACAATGAGCAGTTCTTC. Translating it yields CASSLLPGTSGPYNEQFF.

This clone was observed a handful of times. This chain joins TRBV2 and TRBJ1-4; D perhaps matches TRBD1 (6 bases). V lost 6 bases and J lost 7, with 15 bases in between. Germline CDR1 is SNHLY and CDR2 is FYNNEI. The CDR3 consists of 14 residues. The CDR3, as DNA: TGTGCCAGCAGGAAACAGGGTTCTTTTGAAAAACTGTTTTTT. Translating it yields CASRKQGSFEKLFF.

This rearrangement joins TRBV5-4 to TRBJ1-2, with D unresolved. This CDR3 is built from 13 residues. V was trimmed by 0 bases and J by 8 bases, leaving 11 bases between them. Per the germline V gene, CDR1 is SGHNT and CDR2 is YYREEE (reference sequence). As DNA, the CDR3 is TGTGCCAGCAGCTTGGGAGTAGTGTGCGGCTACACCTTC. This codes for CASSLGVVCGYTF. Variable domain in full (rest from reference TRBV5-4 and TRBJ1-2): ETGVTQSPTHLIKTRGQQVTLRCSSQSGHNTVSWYQQALGQGPQFIFQYYREEENGRGNFPPRFSGLQFPNYSSELNVNALELDDSALYLCASSLGVVCGYTFGSGTRLTVV.

The chain uses TRBV25-1 and TRBJ2-7; 8 nucleotides line up with TRBD1. The CDR3 is 16 residues long. V gave up 3 bases and J gave up 4 bases; unmatched junction bases: 11. Germline V gene sequence: CDR1 MGHDK, CDR2 SYGVNS. CDR3 protein: CASSEGGRGLWYEQYF. Written as DNA, the CDR3 is TGTGCCAGCAGTGAGGGGGGCAGGGGGCTTTGGTACGAGCAGTACTTC.

This clone was detected a few times. This chain uses TRBV5-6 with TRBJ1-1; D not resolved. The CDR3 has 14 amino acids. V was clipped by 0 bases and J by 1 base, with 7 bases between them. Per germline, CDR1 SGHDT and CDR2 YYEEEE. The CDR3 bases are TGTGCCAGCAGCTTGGTGAGGCGGAACACTGAAGCTTTCTTT. Protein: CASSLVRRNTEAFF.

The chain carries TRBV6-1 and TRBJ1-1, with D perhaps matching TRBD1 (5 bases). Germline CDR1 and CDR2: MNHNS and SASEGT. Trimming removed 6 bases from V and 0 bases from J, with 14 bases in between. The CDR3 has 15 residues. CDR3 DNA sequence: TGTGCCAGCAGGCGGGACCTCATCCTGAACACTGAAGCTTTCTTT. This gives the protein CASRRDLILNTEAFF.